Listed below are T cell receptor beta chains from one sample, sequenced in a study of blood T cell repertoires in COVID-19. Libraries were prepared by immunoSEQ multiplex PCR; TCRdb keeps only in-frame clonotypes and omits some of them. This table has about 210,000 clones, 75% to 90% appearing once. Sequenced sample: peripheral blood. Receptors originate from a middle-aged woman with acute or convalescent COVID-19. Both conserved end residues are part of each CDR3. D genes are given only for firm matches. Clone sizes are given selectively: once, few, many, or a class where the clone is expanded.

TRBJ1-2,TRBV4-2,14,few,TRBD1,CASRNRNRGGGYTF,TGTGCCAGCAGGAACAGAAACAGGGGCGGGGGCTACACCTTC
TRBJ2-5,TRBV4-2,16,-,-,CASSQGGSGHSETQYF,TGTGCCAGCAGCCAAGGGGGCTCGGGACACTCCGAGACCCAGTACTTC
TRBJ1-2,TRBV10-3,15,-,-,CAISESEQANYGYTF,TGTGCCATCAGTGAGTCGGAACAGGCTAACTATGGCTACACCTTC
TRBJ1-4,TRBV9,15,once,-,CASSLQVATNEKLFF,TGTGCCAGCAGTCTCCAGGTTGCAACTAATGAAAAACTGTTTTTT
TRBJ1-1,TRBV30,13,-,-,CAWSLQMNTEAFF,TGTGCCTGGAGCCTTCAGATGAACACTGAAGCTTTCTTT
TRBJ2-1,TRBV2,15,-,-,CASRPSTSSYNEQFF,TGTGCCAGCAGACCTTCCACAAGCTCCTACAATGAGCAGTTCTTC
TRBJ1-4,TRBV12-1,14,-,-,CASMIRGYNEKLFF,TGTGCCAGCATGATCAGGGGGTATAATGAAAAACTGTTTTTT
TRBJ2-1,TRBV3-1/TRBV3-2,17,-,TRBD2,CASSQVRGGASHNEQFF,TGTGCCAGCAGCCAAGTCCGCGGGGGGGCCTCCCACAATGAGCAGTTCTTC
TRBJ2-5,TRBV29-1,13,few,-,CSVEGQGGETQYF,TGCAGCGTTGAGGGGCAGGGGGGAGAGACCCAGTACTTC
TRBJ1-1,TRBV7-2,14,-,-,CASSYGTPNTEAFF,TGTGCCAGCAGCTACGGGACACCGAACACTGAAGCTTTCTTT
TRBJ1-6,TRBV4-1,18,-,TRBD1,CASSQDPPYGQGNSPLHF,TGCGCCAGCAGCCAAGATCCCCCATATGGACAGGGGAACTCACCCCTCCACTTT
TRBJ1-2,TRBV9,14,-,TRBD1,CASSALTGAYGYTF,TGTGCCAGCAGCGCGTTAACAGGGGCTTATGGCTACACCTTC
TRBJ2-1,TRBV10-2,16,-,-,CASSEPGTHGYNEQFF,TGCGCCAGCAGTGAGCCCGGGACTCACGGATACAATGAGCAGTTCTTC
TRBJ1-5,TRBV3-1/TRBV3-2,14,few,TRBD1,CASSLTGFNQPQHF,TGTGCCAGCAGCCTGACAGGGTTTAATCAGCCCCAGCATTTT
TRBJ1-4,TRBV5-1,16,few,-,CASSFRGFGTNEKLFF,TGCGCCAGCAGCTTTCGGGGTTTCGGAACTAATGAAAAACTGTTTTTT
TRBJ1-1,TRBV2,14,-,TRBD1,CASSGGTGTTEAFF,TGTGCCAGCAGTGGTGGGACAGGGACCACTGAAGCTTTCTTT
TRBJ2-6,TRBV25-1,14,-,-,CASSDYSGANVLTF,TGTGCCAGCAGCGACTATTCTGGGGCCAACGTCCTGACTTTC
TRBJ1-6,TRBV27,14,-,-,CASSFFGGDSPLHF,TGTGCCAGCAGTTTTTTCGGGGGGGATTCACCCCTCCACTTT
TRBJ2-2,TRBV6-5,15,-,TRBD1,CASIGQGSGTGELFF,TGTGCCAGCATTGGACAGGGGTCGGGCACCGGGGAGCTGTTTTTT
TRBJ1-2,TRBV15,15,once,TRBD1,CATSRDRGRGRRYTF,TGTGCCACCAGCAGAGATCGCGGCAGGGGGCGTCGCTACACCTTC
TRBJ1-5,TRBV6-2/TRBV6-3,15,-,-,CASSPRGEGRKPQHF,TGTGCCAGCAGTCCCCGTGGGGAGGGGAGGAAGCCCCAGCATTTT
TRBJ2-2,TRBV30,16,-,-,CAWSVRFRDDAGELFF,TGTGCCTGGAGTGTACGATTTCGGGATGACGCCGGGGAGCTGTTTTTT
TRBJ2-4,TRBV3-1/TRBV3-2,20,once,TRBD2,CASSHPEETSLPLAKNIQYF,TGTGCCAGCAGCCATCCCGAGGAGACTAGCCTACCTTTAGCCAAAAACATTCAGTACTTC
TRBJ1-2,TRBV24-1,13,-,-,CATSESDSYGYTF,TGTGCCACCAGTGAATCTGACAGCTATGGCTACACCTTC
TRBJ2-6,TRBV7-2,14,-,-,CASLGRAGANVLTF,TGTGCCAGTCTCGGCCGGGCTGGGGCCAACGTCCTGACTTTC
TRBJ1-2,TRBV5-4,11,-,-,CASIGDGGYTF,TGTGCCAGCATCGGGGATGGGGGCTACACCTTC
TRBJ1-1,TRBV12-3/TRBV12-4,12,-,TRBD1,CASSRGYTEAFF,TGTGCCAGCAGCAGGGGGTACACTGAAGCTTTCTTT
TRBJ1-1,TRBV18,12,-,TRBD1,CASSPQQGEAFF,TGTGCCAGCTCACCGCAACAGGGGGAAGCTTTCTTT
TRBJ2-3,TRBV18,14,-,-,CASSPARLTDTQYF,TGTGCCAGCTCACCAGCGAGGCTCACAGATACGCAGTATTTT
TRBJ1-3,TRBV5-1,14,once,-,CASSLGGIGNTIYF,TGCGCCAGCAGCTTAGGAGGTATTGGAAACACCATATATTTT
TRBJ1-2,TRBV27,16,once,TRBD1,CASSFDRDRGFYGYTF,TGTGCCAGCAGTTTCGACCGGGACAGGGGTTTCTATGGCTACACCTTC
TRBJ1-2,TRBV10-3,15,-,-,CAISEPPTGSYGYTF,TGTGCCATCAGTGAGCCTCCGACAGGATCCTATGGCTACACCTTC
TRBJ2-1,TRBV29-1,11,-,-,CSVAPVSEQFF,TGCAGCGTTGCCCCGGTGAGTGAGCAGTTCTTC
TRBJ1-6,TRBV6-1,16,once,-,CASSEVPSLRNSPLHF,TGTGCCAGCAGTGAAGTTCCCTCCCTCCGGAATTCACCCCTCCACTTT
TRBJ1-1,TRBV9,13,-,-,CASSEFMNTEAFF,TGTGCCAGCAGTGAGTTCATGAACACTGAAGCTTTCTTT
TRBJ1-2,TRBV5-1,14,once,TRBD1,CASSSDRANYGYTF,TGCGCCAGCAGCTCGGACAGGGCTAACTATGGCTACACCTTC
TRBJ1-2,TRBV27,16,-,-,CASTSRPQGWIDGYTF,TGTGCCAGCACCAGTCGCCCTCAGGGGTGGATCGATGGCTACACCTTC
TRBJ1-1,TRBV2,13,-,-,CASSGDSNTEAFF,TGTGCCAGCAGTGGGGACTCGAACACTGAAGCTTTCTTT
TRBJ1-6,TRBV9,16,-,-,CASSPPTGHLNSPLHF,TGTGCCAGCAGCCCACCCACGGGACACCTTAATTCACCCCTCCACTTT
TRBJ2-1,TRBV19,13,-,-,CASRTRGGNEQFF,TGTGCCAGTAGGACCCGAGGGGGAAATGAGCAGTTCTTC
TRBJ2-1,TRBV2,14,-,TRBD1,CASRPGQGMYEQFF,TGTGCCAGCAGACCGGGACAGGGGATGTATGAGCAGTTCTTC
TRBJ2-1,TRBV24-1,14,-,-,CATSDLPLYNEQFF,TGTGCCACCAGTGATTTGCCCTTATACAATGAGCAGTTCTTC
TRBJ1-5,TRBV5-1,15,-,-,CASSLVSGSNQPQHF,TGCGCCAGCAGCTTGGTATCAGGTAGCAATCAGCCCCAGCATTTT
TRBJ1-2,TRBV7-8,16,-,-,CASSLATGLANYGYTF,TGTGCCAGCAGCTTAGCTACGGGTTTAGCTAACTATGGCTACACCTTC
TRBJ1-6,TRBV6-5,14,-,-,CASTPRDSNSPLHF,TGTGCCAGCACCCCACGGGACTCAAATTCACCCCTCCACTTT
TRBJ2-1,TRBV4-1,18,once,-,CASSRGSLEGLRINEQFF,TGCGCCAGCAGCCGAGGTTCGTTAGAGGGACTGCGTATTAATGAGCAGTTCTTC
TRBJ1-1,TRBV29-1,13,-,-,CSVRDGLNTEAFF,TGCAGCGTTCGCGACGGGTTGAACACTGAAGCTTTCTTT
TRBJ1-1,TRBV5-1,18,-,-,CASSLKPAGSAGLTEAFF,TGCGCCAGCAGCTTGAAACCCGCGGGGTCGGCAGGACTCACTGAAGCTTTCTTT
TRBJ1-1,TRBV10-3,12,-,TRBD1,CAVGTGNTEAFF,TGTGCCGTTGGGACAGGGAACACTGAAGCTTTCTTT
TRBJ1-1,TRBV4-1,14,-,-,CASSQVRVLPEAFF,TGCGCCAGCAGCCAAGTCCGGGTACTCCCTGAAGCTTTCTTT
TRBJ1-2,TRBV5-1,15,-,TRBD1,CASSSQGRYNYGYTF,TGCGCCAGCAGCTCACAGGGGCGATATAACTATGGCTACACCTTC
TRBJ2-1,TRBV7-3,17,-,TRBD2,CASSLTPQRGWPNEQFF,TGTGCCAGCAGCTTAACCCCCCAGCGGGGGTGGCCCAATGAGCAGTTCTTC
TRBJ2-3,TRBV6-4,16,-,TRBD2,CASSPRPSGGADTQYF,TGTGCCAGCAGTCCTCGGCCTAGCGGGGGGGCAGATACGCAGTATTTT
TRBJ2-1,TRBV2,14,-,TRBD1,CASSNLQGHNEQFF,TGTGCCAGCAGCAATTTACAGGGGCACAATGAGCAGTTCTTC